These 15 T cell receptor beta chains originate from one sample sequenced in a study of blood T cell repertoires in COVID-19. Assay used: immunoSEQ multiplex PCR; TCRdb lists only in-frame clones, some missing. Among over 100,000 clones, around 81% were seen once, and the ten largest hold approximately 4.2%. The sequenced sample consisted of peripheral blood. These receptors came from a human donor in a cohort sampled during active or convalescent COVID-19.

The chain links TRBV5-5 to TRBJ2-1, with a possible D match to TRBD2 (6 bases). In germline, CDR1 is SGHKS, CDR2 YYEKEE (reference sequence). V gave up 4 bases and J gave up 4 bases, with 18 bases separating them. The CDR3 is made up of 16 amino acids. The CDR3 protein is CASSLWAEGWYNEQFF. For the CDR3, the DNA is TGTGCCAGCAGCCTTTGGGCGGAGGGTTGGTACAATGAGCAGTTCTTC.

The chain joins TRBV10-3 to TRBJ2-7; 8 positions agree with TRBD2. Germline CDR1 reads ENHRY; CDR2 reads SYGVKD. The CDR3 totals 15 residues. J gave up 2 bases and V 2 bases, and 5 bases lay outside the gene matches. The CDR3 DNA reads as TGTGCCATCAGTGAGAAGAGCGGGGGCCCCTACGAGCAGTACTTC. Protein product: CAISEKSGGPYEQYF.

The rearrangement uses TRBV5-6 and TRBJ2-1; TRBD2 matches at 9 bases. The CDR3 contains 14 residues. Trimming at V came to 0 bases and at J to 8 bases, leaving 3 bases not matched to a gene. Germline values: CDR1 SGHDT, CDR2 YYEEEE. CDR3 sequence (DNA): TGTGCCAGCAGCTTGGGACTAGCGGTAGATGAGCAGTTCTTC. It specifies CASSLGLAVDEQFF.

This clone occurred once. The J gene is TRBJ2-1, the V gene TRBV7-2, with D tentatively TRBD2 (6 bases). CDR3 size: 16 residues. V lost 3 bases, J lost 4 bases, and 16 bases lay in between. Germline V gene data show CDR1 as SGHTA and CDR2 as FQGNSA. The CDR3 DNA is TGTGCCAGCAGCTTCCTGGGGACTGGAAAATACAATGAGCAGTTCTTC. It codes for CASSFLGTGKYNEQFF. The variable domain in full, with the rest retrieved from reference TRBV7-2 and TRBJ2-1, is GAGVSQSPSNKVTEKGKDVELRCDPISGHTALYWYRQSLGQGLEFLIYFQGNSAPDKSGLPSDRFSAERTGGSVSTLTIQRTQQEDSAVYLCASSFLGTGKYNEQFFGPGTRLTVL.

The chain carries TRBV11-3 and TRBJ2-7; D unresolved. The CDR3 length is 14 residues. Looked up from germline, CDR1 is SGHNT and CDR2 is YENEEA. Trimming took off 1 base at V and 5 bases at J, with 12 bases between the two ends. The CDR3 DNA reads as TGTGCCAGCAGCTTAGCCGCCAGCGTCCACGAGCAGTACTTC. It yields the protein CASSLAASVHEQYF.

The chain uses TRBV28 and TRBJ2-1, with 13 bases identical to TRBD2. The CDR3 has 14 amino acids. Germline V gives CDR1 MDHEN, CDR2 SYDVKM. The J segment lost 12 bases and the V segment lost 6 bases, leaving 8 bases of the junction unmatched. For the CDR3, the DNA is TGTGCCAGCAGAGCGGGACTAGCGGGAATTGGGCAGTTCTTC. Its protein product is CASRAGLAGIGQFF. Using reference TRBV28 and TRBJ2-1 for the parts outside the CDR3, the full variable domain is DVKVTQSSRYLVKRTGEKVFLECVQDMDHENMFWYRQDPGLGLRLIYFSYDVKMKEKGDIPEGYSVSREKKERFSLILESASTNQTSMYLCASRAGLAGIGQFFGPGTRLTVL.

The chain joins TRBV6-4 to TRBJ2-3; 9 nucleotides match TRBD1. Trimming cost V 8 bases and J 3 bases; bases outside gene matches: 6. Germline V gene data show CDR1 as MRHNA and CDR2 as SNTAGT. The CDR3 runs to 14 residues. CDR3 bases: TGTGCCAGCTCGCGGGACAGGGCGACAGATACGCAGTATTTT. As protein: CASSRDRATDTQYF.

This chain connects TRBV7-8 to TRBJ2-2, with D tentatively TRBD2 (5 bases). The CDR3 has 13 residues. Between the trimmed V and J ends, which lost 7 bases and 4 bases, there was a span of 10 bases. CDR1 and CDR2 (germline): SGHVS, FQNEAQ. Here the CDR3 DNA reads TGTGCCAGCAACCCTAGCACCACCGGGGAGCTGTTTTTT. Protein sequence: CASNPSTTGELFF.

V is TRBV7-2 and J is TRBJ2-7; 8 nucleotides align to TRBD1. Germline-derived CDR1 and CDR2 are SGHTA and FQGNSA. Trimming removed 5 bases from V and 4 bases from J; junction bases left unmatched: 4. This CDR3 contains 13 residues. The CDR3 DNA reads TGTGCCAGCAGCCGAGACAGGGGTTACGAGCAGTACTTC. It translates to CASSRDRGYEQYF.

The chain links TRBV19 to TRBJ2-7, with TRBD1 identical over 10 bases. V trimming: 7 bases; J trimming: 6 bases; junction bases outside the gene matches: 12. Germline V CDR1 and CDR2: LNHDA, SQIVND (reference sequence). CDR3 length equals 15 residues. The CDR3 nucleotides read TGTGCCAGTACCGATCTGGACAGGGGGATGGGCGAGCAGTACTTC. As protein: CASTDLDRGMGEQYF.

The CDR3 region is CASSFWRYGYTF. The CDR3 region has the DNA TGTGCCAGCAGCTTCTGGCGGTATGGCTACACCTTC. The chain has TRBV5-8 and TRBJ1-2; D is unresolved. There are 12 residues in the CDR3. Germline-derived CDR1 and CDR2 are SGHTS and YDEGEE. V was shortened by 2 bases and J by 5 bases, with 7 bases between the two germline ends.

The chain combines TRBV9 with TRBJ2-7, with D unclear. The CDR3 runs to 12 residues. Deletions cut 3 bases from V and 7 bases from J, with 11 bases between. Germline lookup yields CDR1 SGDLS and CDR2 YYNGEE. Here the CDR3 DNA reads TGTGCCAGCAGCGCCCTCTTCGGGGAGCAGTACTTC. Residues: CASSALFGEQYF.

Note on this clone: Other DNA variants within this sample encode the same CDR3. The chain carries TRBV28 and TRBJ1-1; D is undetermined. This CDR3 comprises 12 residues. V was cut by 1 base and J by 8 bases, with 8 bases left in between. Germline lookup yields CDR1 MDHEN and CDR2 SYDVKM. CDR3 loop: CASSLLAREAFF. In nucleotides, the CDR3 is TGTGCCAGCAGTTTATTAGCCAGAGAAGCTTTCTTT.

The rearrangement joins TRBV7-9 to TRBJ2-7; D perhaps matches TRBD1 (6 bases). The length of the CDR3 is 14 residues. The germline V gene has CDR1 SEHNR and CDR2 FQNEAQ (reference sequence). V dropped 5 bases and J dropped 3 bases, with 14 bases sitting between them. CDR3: CASSPLGQVYEQYF. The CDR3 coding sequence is TGTGCCAGCAGCCCCCTGGGACAAGTCTACGAGCAGTACTTC.

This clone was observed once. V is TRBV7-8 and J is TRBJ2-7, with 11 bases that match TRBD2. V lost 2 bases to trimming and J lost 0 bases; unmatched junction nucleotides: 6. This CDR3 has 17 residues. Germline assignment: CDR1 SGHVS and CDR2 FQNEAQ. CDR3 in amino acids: CASSLSSGRTTSYEQYF. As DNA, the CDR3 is TGTGCCAGCAGCTTATCTAGCGGGAGGACCACCTCCTACGAGCAGTACTTC.